The 10 T cell receptor beta chains below all came from one sample that was sequenced in a study of T cell responses to AZD1222 COVID-19 vaccine. The assay was immunoSEQ multiplex PCR, and TCRdb's table has in-frame clones only and misses some. In the table there are around 150,000 clones, about 92% of which are singletons. The specimen comprised peripheral blood, sampled 28 days after the second AZD1222 dose. The receptors shown here come from an adult who received the AZD1222 COVID-19 vaccine.

V and J are TRBV7-9 and TRBJ2-5; D is unresolved. Germline CDR1 reads SEHNR; CDR2 reads FQNEAQ (reference sequence). CDR3 length equals 13 residues. V was pared by 5 bases and J by 5 bases, with 12 bases between. The CDR3 nucleotides are TGTGCCAGCAGCCCCCGCCCTGGGGAGACCCAGTACTTC. Amino acids: CASSPRPGETQYF.

The V and J genes are TRBV2 and TRBJ1-3, with a weak D call TRBD1 (5 bases). CDR1 is SNHLY and CDR2 is FYNNEI in the germline V gene. Trimming shortened V by 7 bases and J by 7 bases, and 14 bases separated the two germline ends. The CDR3 sequence is 13 residues long. CDR3 DNA: TGTGCCAGCACCCAGCGGGGGGAGAACACCATATATTTT. It yields the protein CASTQRGENTIYF. Based on the CDR3 plus reference TRBV2 and TRBJ1-3, the full variable domain is EPEVTQTPSHQVTQMGQEVILRCVPISNHLYFYWYRQILGQKVEFLVSFYNNEISEKSEIFDDQFSVERPDGSNFTLKIRSTKLEDSAMYFCASTQRGENTIYFGEGSWLTVV.

The chain recombines TRBV7-6 with TRBJ2-1, with a possible D match to TRBD1 (6 bases). From germline, CDR1 is SGHVS and CDR2 FNYEAQ. Trimming took 1 base from V and 2 from J, leaving 15 bases between them. This CDR3 is built from 17 residues. CDR3: CASSLVVSGQTYNEQFF. The CDR3 DNA reads as TGTGCCAGCAGCTTAGTCGTCTCGGGACAAACCTACAATGAGCAGTTCTTC.

The V call is TRBV9, the J call TRBJ2-2, with TRBD2 identical over 7 bases. This CDR3 region has 15 residues. Germline loops: CDR1 SGDLS, CDR2 YYNGEE. J lost 4 bases, V lost 5 bases, and 8 bases had no gene match. This CDR3 reads CASSARGDGTGELFF. Here the CDR3 DNA reads TGTGCCAGCAGTGCCCGGGGGGATGGCACCGGGGAGCTGTTTTTT. The whole variable domain, remainder taken from reference TRBV9 and TRBJ2-2, is DSGVTQTPKHLITATGQRVTLRCSPRSGDLSVYWYQQSLDQGLQFLIQYYNGEERAKGNILERFSAQQFPDLHSELNLSSLELGDSALYFCASSARGDGTGELFFGEGSRLTVL.

The chain joins TRBV3-1 (or the pseudogene TRBV3-2) to TRBJ1-1, with D perhaps matching TRBD1 (5 bases). In germline, CDR1 is LGHDT, CDR2 YNNKEL (reference sequence). V dropped 5 bases and J dropped 8 bases, with 12 bases sitting between them. The CDR3 consists of 12 residues. CDR3 sequence: CASSSSTVEAFF. The CDR3 DNA is TGTGCCAGCAGCTCATCGACAGTCGAAGCTTTCTTT.

This clone was found a few times. V and J are TRBV6-5 and TRBJ2-3; weak D call: TRBD2 (6 bases). V was clipped by 2 bases and J by 3 bases, with 15 bases between them. The CDR3 runs to 16 residues. From germline, CDR1 is MNHEY and CDR2 SVGAGI. The CDR3 reads CASSYRGKVGTDTQYF. For the CDR3, the DNA is TGTGCCAGCAGTTACCGCGGGAAAGTAGGAACAGATACGCAGTATTTT.

This rearrangement joins TRBV11-2 to TRBJ1-1, with D maybe TRBD1 (5 bases). Germline assignment: CDR1 SGHAT and CDR2 FQNNGV. CDR3 length: 13 amino acids. V lost 5 bases, J lost 4 bases, and 11 bases lay in between. CDR3 bases: TGTGCCAGCAGCATGGGGGTGGGCACTGAAGCTTTCTTT. Its protein is CASSMGVGTEAFF.

The chain recombines TRBV18 with TRBJ2-7; perhaps D is TRBD1 or TRBD2 (5 bases each). V was shortened by 3 bases and J by 0 bases, with 15 bases between the two germline ends. CDR1 is KGHSH and CDR2 is LQKENI in the germline V gene. CDR3 length: 16 residues. CDR3 bases: TGTGCCAGCTCACCCACGGGGCTAGCCGACTCCTACGAGCAGTACTTC. It specifies CASSPTGLADSYEQYF. The entire variable domain, with the rest obtained from reference TRBV18 and TRBJ2-7, is as follows: NAGVMQNPRHLVRRRGQEARLRCSPMKGHSHVYWYRQLPEEGLKFMVYLQKENIIDESGMPKERFSAEFPKEGPSILRIQQVVRGDSAAYFCASSPTGLADSYEQYFGPGTRLTVT.

The rearrangement joins TRBV19 to TRBJ2-1, with 9 nucleotides matching TRBD2. The germline CDR1 and CDR2 sequences are LNHDA and SQIVND (reference sequence). With 5 bases clipped from V and 4 bases from J, the junction kept 9 bases outside the gene matches. This CDR3 comprises 16 residues. The CDR3 nucleotides are TGTGCCAGTAGTTTCATCAGCGGGAGGAATTACAATGAGCAGTTCTTC. It codes for CASSFISGRNYNEQFF.

The CDR3 DNA sequence: TGTGCCAGCAGTCAGGGAACCTTCTATGGCTACACCTTC. It translates to CASSQGTFYGYTF. The genes are TRBV2 and TRBJ1-2; tentatively, D is TRBD1 (5 bases). CDR3 length: 13 amino acids. CDR1 and CDR2 (germline): SNHLY, FYNNEI. V lost 5 bases, J lost 4 bases, and 11 bases lay in between. Combining the CDR3 with reference TRBV2 and TRBJ1-2 gives the whole variable domain EPEVTQTPSHQVTQMGQEVILRCVPISNHLYFYWYRQILGQKVEFLVSFYNNEISEKSEIFDDQFSVERPDGSNFTLKIRSTKLEDSAMYFCASSQGTFYGYTFGSGTRLTVV.